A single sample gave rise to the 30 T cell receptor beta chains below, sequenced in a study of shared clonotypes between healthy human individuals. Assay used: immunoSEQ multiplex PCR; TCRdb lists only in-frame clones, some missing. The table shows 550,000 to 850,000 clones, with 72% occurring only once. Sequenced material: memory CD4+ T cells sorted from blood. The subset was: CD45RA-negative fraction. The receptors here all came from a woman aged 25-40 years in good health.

CDR3 in DNA: TGCGCCAGCAGCCTTCCGGGACAGGGTGCTAAGAGCTATGGCTACACCTTC. It codes for CASSLPGQGAKSYGYTF. This chain connects TRBV4-1 to TRBJ1-2; 9 bases line up with TRBD1. Germline lookup yields CDR1 MGHRA and CDR2 YSYEKL. The CDR3 consists of 17 residues. Trimming took 4 bases from V and 4 from J; bases not matched to a gene: 13.

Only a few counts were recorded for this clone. CDR3 region: CASSFPRSGRAYNEQFF. As DNA, the CDR3 is TGTGCCAGCAGTTTTCCCCGGAGCGGGAGAGCCTACAATGAGCAGTTCTTC. The rearrangement joins TRBV28 to TRBJ2-1; the match to TRBD2 covers 8 bases. The CDR3 is 17 amino acids. Per the germline V gene, CDR1 is MDHEN and CDR2 is SYDVKM. The V and J ends lost 3 bases and 2 bases, in that order; junction bases with no gene match: 9.

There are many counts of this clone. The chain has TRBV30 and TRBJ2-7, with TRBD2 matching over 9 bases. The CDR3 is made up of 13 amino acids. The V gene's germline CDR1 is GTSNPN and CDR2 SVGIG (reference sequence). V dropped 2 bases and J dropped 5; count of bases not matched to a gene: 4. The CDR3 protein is CAWSTSGWNEQYF. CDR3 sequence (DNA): TGTGCCTGGAGTACTAGCGGGTGGAACGAGCAGTACTTC.

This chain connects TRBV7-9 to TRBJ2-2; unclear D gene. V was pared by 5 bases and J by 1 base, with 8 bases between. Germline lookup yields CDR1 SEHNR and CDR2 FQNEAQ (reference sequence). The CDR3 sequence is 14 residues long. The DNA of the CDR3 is TGTGCCAGCAGCCCTATGAAGAACACCGGGGAGCTGTTTTTT. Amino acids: CASSPMKNTGELFF.

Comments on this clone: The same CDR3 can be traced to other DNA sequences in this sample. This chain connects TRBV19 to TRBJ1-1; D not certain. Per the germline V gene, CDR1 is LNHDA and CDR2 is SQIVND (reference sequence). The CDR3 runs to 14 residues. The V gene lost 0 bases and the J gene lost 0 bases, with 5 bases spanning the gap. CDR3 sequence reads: CASSIDGMNTEAFF. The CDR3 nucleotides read TGTGCCAGTAGTATAGATGGTATGAACACTGAAGCTTTCTTT.

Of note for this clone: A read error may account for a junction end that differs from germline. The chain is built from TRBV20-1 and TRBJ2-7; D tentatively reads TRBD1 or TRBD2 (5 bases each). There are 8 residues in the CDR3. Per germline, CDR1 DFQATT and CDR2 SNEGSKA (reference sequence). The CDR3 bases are TGCAGTGCTAAGGGACGTATCTTC. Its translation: CSAKGRIF.

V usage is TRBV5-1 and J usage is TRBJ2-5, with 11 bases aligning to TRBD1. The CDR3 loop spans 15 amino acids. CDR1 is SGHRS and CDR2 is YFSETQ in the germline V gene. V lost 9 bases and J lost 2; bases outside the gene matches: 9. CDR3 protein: CATRTGGLFQETQYF. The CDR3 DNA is TGCGCCACCAGGACAGGGGGCTTATTTCAAGAGACCCAGTACTTC.

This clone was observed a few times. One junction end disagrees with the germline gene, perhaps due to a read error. CDR3 region: CASREASNGYTF. The CDR3 nucleotides read TGTGCCAGCCGTGAGGCCTCGAATGGCTACACCTTC. This chain links TRBV2 with TRBJ1-2; D unclear. CDR1 SNHLY and CDR2 FYNNEI come from the germline V gene. This CDR3 comprises 12 residues.

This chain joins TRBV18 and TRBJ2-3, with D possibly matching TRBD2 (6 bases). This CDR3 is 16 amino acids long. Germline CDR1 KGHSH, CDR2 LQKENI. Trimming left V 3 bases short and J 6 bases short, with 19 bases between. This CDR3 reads CASSPGAGGLGDTQYF. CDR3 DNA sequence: TGTGCCAGCTCACCCGGAGCGGGCGGATTGGGGGATACGCAGTATTTT. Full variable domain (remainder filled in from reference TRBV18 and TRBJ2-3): NAGVMQNPRHLVRRRGQEARLRCSPMKGHSHVYWYRQLPEEGLKFMVYLQKENIIDESGMPKERFSAEFPKEGPSILRIQQVVRGDSAAYFCASSPGAGGLGDTQYFGPGTRLTVL.

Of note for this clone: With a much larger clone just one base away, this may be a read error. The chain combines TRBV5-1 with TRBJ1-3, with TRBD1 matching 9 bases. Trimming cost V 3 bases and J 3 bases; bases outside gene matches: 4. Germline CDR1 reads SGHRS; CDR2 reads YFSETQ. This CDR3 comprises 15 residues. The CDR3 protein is CASSSGDRDGNTIYF. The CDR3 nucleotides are TGCGCCAGCAGCTCAGGGGACAGGGATGGAAACACCATATATTTT.

The CDR3 reads CASSLTGGSYNEQFF. The CDR3 DNA reads as TGTGCCAGCAGCTTAACAGGGGGGAGCTACAATGAGCAGTTCTTC. The chain joins TRBV7-2 to TRBJ2-1, with 8 bases that match TRBD1. The CDR3 spans 15 residues. With V trimmed by 2 bases and J by 3 bases, 3 bases remained unmatched. Looked up from germline, CDR1 is SGHTA and CDR2 is FQGNSA.

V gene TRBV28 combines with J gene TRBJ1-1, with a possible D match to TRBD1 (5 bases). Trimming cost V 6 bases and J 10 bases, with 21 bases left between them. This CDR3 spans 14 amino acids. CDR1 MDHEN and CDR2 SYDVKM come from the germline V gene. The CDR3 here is CASSLTGTAARAFF. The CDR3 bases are TGTGCCAGCAGCCTGACCGGGACGGCGGCTCGAGCTTTCTTT.

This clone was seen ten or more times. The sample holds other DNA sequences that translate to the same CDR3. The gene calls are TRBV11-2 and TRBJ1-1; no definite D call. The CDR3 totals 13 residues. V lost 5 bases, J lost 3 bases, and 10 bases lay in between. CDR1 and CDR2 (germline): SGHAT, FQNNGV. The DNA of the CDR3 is TGTGCCAGCAGCACTCAACGGGACACTGAAGCTTTCTTT. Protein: CASSTQRDTEAFF.

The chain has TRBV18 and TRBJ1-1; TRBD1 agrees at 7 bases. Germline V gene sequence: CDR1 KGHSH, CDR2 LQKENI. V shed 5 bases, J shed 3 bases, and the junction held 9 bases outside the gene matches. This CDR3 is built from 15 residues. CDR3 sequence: CASSWSGGADTEAFF. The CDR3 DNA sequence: TGTGCCAGCTCATGGTCAGGGGGGGCGGACACTGAAGCTTTCTTT.

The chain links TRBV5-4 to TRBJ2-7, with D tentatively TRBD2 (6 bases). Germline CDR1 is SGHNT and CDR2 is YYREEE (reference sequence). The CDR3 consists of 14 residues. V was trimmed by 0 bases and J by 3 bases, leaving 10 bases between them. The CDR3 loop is CASSLGLGFYEQYF. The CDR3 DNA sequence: TGTGCCAGCAGCTTGGGACTAGGTTTCTACGAGCAGTACTTC. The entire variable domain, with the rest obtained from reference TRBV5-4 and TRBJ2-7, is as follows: ETGVTQSPTHLIKTRGQQVTLRCSSQSGHNTVSWYQQALGQGPQFIFQYYREEENGRGNFPPRFSGLQFPNYSSELNVNALELDDSALYLCASSLGLGFYEQYFGPGTRLTVT.

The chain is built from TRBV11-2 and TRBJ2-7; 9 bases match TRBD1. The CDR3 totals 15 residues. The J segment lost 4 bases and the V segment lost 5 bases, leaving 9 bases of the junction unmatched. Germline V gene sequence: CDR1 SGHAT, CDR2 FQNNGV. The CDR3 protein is CASSRMGQGDYEQYF. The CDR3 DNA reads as TGTGCCAGCAGCCGTATGGGACAGGGAGATTACGAGCAGTACTTC.

The CDR3 nucleotides read TGTGCCAGCAGCGGAACTTTAGGGCCGGGGGGCAATGAGCAGTTCTTC. Residues: CASSGTLGPGGNEQFF. V and J are TRBV14 and TRBJ2-1; 7 bases line up with TRBD2. With V trimmed by 5 bases and J by 6 bases, 13 bases remained unmatched. The CDR3 extends over 16 amino acids. Looked up from germline, CDR1 is SGHDN and CDR2 is FVKESK.

The CDR3: CASSLEFQGGTGELFF. Here the CDR3 DNA reads TGTGCCAGCAGCTTAGAGTTTCAGGGTGGCACCGGGGAGCTGTTTTTT. The rearrangement joins TRBV7-9 to TRBJ2-2; possible D gene TRBD1, 5 bases. The germline CDR1 and CDR2 sequences are SEHNR and FQNEAQ (reference sequence). V dropped 1 base and J dropped 4 bases, with 13 bases sitting between them. The CDR3 contains 16 residues.

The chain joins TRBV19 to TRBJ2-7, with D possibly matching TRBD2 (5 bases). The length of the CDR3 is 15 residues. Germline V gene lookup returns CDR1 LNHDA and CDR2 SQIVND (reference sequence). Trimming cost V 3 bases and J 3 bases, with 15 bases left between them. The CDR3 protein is CASSIRLAPNYEQYF. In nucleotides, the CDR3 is TGTGCCAGTAGTATCCGTCTAGCACCGAACTACGAGCAGTACTTC.

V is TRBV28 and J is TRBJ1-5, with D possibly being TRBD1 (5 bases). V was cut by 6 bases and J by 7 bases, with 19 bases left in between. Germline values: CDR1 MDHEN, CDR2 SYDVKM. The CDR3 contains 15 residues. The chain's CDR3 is CASRALSGRIQPQHF. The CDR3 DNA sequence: TGTGCCAGCAGAGCCCTCTCGGGGCGCATCCAGCCCCAGCATTTT.

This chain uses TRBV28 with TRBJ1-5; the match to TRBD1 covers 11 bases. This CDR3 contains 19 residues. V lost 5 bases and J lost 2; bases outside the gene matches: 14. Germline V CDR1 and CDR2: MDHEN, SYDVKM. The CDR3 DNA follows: TGTGCCAGCAGTCCGACGGTGGGGACAGGGGGAATTGGCAATCAGCCCCAGCATTTT. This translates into CASSPTVGTGGIGNQPQHF.

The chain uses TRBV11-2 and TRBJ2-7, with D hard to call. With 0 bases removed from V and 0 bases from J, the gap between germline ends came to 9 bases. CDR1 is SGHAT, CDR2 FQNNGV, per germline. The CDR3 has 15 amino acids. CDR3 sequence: CASSLEQVYSYEQYF. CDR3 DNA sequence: TGTGCCAGCAGCTTAGAGCAAGTCTACTCCTACGAGCAGTACTTC.

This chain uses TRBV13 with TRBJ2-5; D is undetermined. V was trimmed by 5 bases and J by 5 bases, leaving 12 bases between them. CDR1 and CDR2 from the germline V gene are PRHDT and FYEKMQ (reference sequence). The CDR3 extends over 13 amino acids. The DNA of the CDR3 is TGTGCCAGCAGCGGGAAAACTCTGGAGACCCAGTACTTC. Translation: CASSGKTLETQYF.

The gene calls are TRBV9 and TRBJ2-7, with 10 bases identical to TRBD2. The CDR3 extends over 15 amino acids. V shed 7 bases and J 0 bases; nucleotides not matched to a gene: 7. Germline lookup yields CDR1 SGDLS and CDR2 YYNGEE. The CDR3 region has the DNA TGTGCCAGCGGACTAACTAGCGGGATCTCCTACGAGCAGTACTTC. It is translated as CASGLTSGISYEQYF.

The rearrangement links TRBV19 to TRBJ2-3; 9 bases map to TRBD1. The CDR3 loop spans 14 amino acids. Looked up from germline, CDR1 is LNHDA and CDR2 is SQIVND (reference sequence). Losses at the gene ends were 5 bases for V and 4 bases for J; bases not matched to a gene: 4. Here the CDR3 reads CASSSGQGSDTQYF. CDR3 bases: TGTGCCAGTAGTTCAGGACAGGGGTCAGATACGCAGTATTTT.

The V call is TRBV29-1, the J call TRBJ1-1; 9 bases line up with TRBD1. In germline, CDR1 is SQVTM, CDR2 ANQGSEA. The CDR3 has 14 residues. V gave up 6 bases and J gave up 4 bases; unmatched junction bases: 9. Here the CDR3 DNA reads TGCAGCGTAGAGAACAGGGGGCGGGCCACTGAAGCTTTCTTT. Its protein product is CSVENRGRATEAFF.

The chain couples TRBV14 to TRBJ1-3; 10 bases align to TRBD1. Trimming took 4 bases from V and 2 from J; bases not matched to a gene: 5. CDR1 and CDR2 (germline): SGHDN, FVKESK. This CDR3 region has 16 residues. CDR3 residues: CASSRIGTGAGNTIYF. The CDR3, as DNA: TGTGCCAGCAGCCGAATAGGGACAGGGGCTGGAAACACCATATATTTT.

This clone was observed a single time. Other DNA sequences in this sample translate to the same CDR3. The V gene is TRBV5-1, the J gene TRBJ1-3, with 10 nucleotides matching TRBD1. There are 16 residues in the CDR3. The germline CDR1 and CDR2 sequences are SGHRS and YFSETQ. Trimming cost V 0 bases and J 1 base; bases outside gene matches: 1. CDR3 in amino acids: CASSLGDRGSGNTIYF. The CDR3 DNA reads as TGCGCCAGCAGCTTGGGGGACAGGGGATCTGGAAACACCATATATTTT.

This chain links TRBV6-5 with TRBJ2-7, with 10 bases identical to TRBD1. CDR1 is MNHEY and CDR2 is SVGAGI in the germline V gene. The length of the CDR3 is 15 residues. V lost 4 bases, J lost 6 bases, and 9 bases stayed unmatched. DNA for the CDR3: TGTGCCAGCAGTTCCCTCGGGACAGGGGCTTTCGAGCAGTACTTC. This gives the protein CASSSLGTGAFEQYF.

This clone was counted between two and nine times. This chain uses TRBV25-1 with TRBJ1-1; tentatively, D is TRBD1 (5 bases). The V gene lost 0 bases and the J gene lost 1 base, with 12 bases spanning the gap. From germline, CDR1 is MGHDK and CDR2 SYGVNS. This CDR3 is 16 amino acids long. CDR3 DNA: TGTGCCAGCAGTGAATATGGAGTCAGGGAGAACACTGAAGCTTTCTTT. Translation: CASSEYGVRENTEAFF.